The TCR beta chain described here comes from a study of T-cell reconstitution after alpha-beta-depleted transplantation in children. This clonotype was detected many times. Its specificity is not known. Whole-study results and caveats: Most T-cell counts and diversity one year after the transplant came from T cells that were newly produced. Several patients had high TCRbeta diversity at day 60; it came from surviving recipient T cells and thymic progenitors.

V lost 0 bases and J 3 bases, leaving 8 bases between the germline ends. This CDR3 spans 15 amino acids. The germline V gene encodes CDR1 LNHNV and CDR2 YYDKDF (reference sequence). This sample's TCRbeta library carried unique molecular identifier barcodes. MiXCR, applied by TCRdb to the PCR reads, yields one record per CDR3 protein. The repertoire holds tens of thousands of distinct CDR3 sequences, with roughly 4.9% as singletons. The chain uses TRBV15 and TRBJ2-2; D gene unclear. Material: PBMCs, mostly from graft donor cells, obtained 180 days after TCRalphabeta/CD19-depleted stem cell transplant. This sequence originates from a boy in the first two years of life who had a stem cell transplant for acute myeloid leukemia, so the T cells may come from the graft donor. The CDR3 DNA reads TGTGCCACCAGCAGAGATGGGGTGTACACCGGGGAGCTGTTTTTT. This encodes CATSRDGVYTGELFF.